This is a list of T cell receptor beta chains from one sample in a study of T cells after posttransplantation cyclophosphamide. The repertoire was sequenced with immunoSEQ multiplex PCR; TCRdb's copy has only in-frame clones and lacks some. Sampling found some 40,000 clones, none seen once. Sequencing was done on a sample of PBMCs. Every receptor here comes from a woman in her forties or fifties in good health and a related stem cell transplant donor. Both conserved end residues are part of each CDR3. Each record gives: D gene, clone size, J gene, CDR3 length, V gene, CDR3 protein, CDR3 DNA. D genes are given only for firm matches. Not every row has a clone size; where given, it reads once, few, many or a size class.

. | many | TRBJ2-7 | 13 | TRBV6-1 | CASRKITGTEQYF | TGTGCCAGCAGGAAGATAACAGGGACCGAGCAGTACTTC
TRBD1 | many | TRBJ2-6 | 18 | TRBV27 | CASSTYRGRVAGANVLTF | TGTGCCAGCAGTACCTACAGGGGTCGAGTGGCTGGGGCCAACGTCCTGACTTTC
TRBD1 | . | TRBJ1-6 | 15 | TRBV6-1 | CASTPGTGINSPLHF | TGTGCCAGCACCCCAGGGACAGGGATCAATTCACCCCTCCACTTT
. | many | TRBJ1-1 | 13 | TRBV7-9 | CASSLQAGTEAFF | TGTGCCAGCAGCTTACAGGCGGGCACTGAAGCTTTCTTT
. | many | TRBJ2-3 | 12 | TRBV7-2 | CASSLSRDTQYF | TGTGCCAGCAGCTTAAGCAGGGATACGCAGTATTTT
TRBD1 | many | TRBJ2-7 | 18 | TRBV28 | CASSLSSPGQGSSYEQYF | TGTGCCAGCAGTTTATCATCTCCCGGACAGGGGAGCTCCTACGAGCAGTACTTC
. | many | TRBJ2-7 | 13 | TRBV27 | CASSWGLSYEQYF | TGTGCCAGCAGTTGGGGCCTCTCCTACGAGCAGTACTTC
. | many | TRBJ2-1 | 16 | TRBV4-1 | CASSQVGSYSYNEQFF | TGCGCCAGCAGCCAAGTGGGTAGCTACTCCTACAATGAGCAGTTCTTC
TRBD1 | many | TRBJ2-3 | 17 | TRBV4-1 | CASSFDGTGAVADTQYF | TGCGCCAGCAGTTTCGATGGGACAGGGGCGGTTGCAGATACGCAGTATTTT
. | many | TRBJ1-1 | 14 | TRBV13 | CASSLGTVNTEAFF | TGTGCCAGCAGCTTAGGGACAGTTAACACTGAAGCTTTCTTT
TRBD1 | many | TRBJ1-6 | 16 | TRBV19 | CASSIGQGAGVSPLHF | TGTGCCAGTAGTATCGGACAGGGGGCCGGGGTTTCACCCCTCCACTTT
TRBD1 | many | TRBJ1-2 | 15 | TRBV6-5 | CASSRNRGLVYGYTF | TGTGCCAGCAGTCGTAACAGGGGGCTTGTCTATGGCTACACCTTC
. | many | TRBJ2-7 | 12 | TRBV27 | CATAPSRGEQYF | TGTGCCACCGCGCCCTCCCGTGGCGAGCAGTACTTC
TRBD1 | many | TRBJ1-1 | 16 | TRBV5-5 | CASSLGGQGANTEAFF | TGTGCCAGCAGCTTGGGGGGACAGGGTGCGAACACTGAAGCTTTCTTT
. | . | TRBJ1-3 | 15 | TRBV28 | CASSLLQGTGNTIYF | TGTGCCAGCAGTTTACTACAGGGTACTGGAAACACCATATATTTT
. | many | TRBJ1-1 | 14 | TRBV5-1 | CASSPKTGNTEAFF | TGCGCCAGCAGCCCGAAGACAGGGAACACTGAAGCTTTCTTT
. | many | TRBJ1-1 | 15 | TRBV21-1 | CASSGKGTGIEVAFF | TGTGCCAGCAGCGGCAAGGGAACAGGGATAGAGGTTGCTTTCTTT
TRBD1 | many | TRBJ2-7 | 14 | TRBV7-8 | CASSLVRLYRGPYF | TGTGCCAGCAGCTTAGTAAGGCTTTACAGGGGGCCGTACTTC
. | many | TRBJ1-1 | 13 | TRBV9 | CASSAVQGTEAFF | TGTGCCAGCAGCGCAGTACAGGGCACTGAAGCTTTCTTT
. | many | TRBJ2-2 | 16 | TRBV7-9 | CASSFPADSNTGELFF | TGTGCCAGCAGCTTCCCTGCGGACAGCAACACCGGGGAGCTGTTTTTT
TRBD1 | many | TRBJ2-2 | 15 | TRBV30 | CACSPGQGLGGELFF | TGTGCCTGCAGCCCGGGACAGGGCTTAGGCGGGGAGCTGTTTTTT
TRBD1 | few | TRBJ2-3 | 15 | TRBV7-2 | CASSLERGREDTQYF | TGTGCCAGCAGCTTAGAAAGGGGGCGAGAAGATACGCAGTATTTT
TRBD1 | many | TRBJ1-4 | 20 | TRBV5-5 | CASSLGLGTGTGSLNEKLFF | TGTGCCAGCAGCTTGGGGTTGGGGACCGGGACAGGCTCACTGAATGAAAAACTGTTTTTT
TRBD2 | many | TRBJ2-1 | 16 | TRBV7-3 | CASSLGWGGSYNEQFF | TGTGCCAGCAGCCTTGGGTGGGGGGGTTCCTACAATGAGCAGTTCTTC
TRBD1 | many | TRBJ1-2 | 17 | TRBV18 | CASSPASGTGFLEGYTF | TGTGCCAGCTCACCGGCCTCCGGGACAGGGTTTTTAGAAGGCTACACCTTC
. | many | TRBJ2-5 | 15 | TRBV7-2 | CASSLDYRAVFDQYF | TGTGCCAGCAGCTTAGATTACAGGGCGGTCTTTGACCAGTACTTC
. | few | TRBJ2-2 | 14 | TRBV7-9 | CASSLSENTGELFF | TGTGCCAGCAGCTTGTCAGAGAACACCGGGGAGCTGTTTTTT
. | many | TRBJ1-1 | 11 | TRBV6-5 | CASSNRIGAFF | TGTGCCAGCAGTAACAGGATCGGAGCTTTCTTT
. | few | TRBJ1-1 | 13 | TRBV19 | CASSMQGTTEAFF | TGTGCCAGTAGTATGCAGGGGACCACTGAAGCTTTCTTT
. | many | TRBJ2-1 | 14 | TRBV5-1 | CASSLQGGYNEQFF | TGCGCCAGCAGCTTGCAGGGGGGCTACAATGAGCAGTTCTTC
. | many | TRBJ1-1 | 15 | TRBV5-1 | CASSLGGGRGTEAFF | TGCGCCAGCAGCTTGGGAGGGGGTAGGGGCACTGAAGCTTTCTTT
. | few | TRBJ2-3 | 14 | TRBV27 | CASSPPRGSDTQYF | TGTGCCAGCAGTCCCCCTAGGGGCTCAGATACGCAGTATTTT
TRBD1 | few | TRBJ2-1 | 14 | TRBV28 | CASKGAGQRYEQFF | TGTGCCAGCAAGGGGGCCGGTCAGAGGTATGAGCAGTTCTTC
. | many | TRBJ1-2 | 16 | TRBV10-3 | CAISESSLGQYPGYTF | TGTGCCATCAGTGAGTCCTCCCTTGGACAGTACCCTGGCTACACCTTC
TRBD1 | many | TRBJ2-3 | 15 | TRBV15 | CATSKRQGGTDTQYF | TGTGCCACCAGCAAAAGACAGGGCGGCACAGATACGCAGTATTTT
. | many | TRBJ1-4 | 14 | TRBV28 | CASSLQRINEKLFF | TGTGCCAGCAGTCTACAGCGGATTAATGAAAAACTGTTTTTT